This T cell receptor (beta chain) was identified in a study of control samples from healthy donors and cancer patients. Germline-derived CDR1 and CDR2 are ENHRY and SYGVKD. J lost 2 bases, V lost 8 bases, and 8 bases had no gene match. The CDR3 is 14 residues long. Repertoires were generated with immunoSEQ multiplex PCR, while TCRdb's copy carries only in-frame clones and drops some. The table lists 130,000 or so clones, 88% of them singletons. The V gene is TRBV10-3, the J gene TRBJ2-7; 8 bases line up with TRBD2. The TCR was taken from a man in his fifties in good health. Sequenced input: blood. The CDR3 loop is CAIRGAGDPYEQYF. CDR3 in DNA: TGTGCCATCCGGGGAGCGGGGGACCCCTACGAGCAGTACTTC.